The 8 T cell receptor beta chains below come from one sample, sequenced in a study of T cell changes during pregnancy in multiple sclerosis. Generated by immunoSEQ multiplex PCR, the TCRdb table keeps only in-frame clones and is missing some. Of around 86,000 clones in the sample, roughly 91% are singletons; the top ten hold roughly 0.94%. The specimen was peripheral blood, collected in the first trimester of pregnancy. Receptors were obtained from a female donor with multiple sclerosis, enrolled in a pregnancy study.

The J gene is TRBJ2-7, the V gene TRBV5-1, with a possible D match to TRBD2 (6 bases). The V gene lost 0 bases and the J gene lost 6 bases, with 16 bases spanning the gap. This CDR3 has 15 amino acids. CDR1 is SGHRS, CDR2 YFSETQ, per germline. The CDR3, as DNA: TGCGCCAGCAGCTTGGAACTAGCCCTCCAGGGCGAGCAGTACTTC. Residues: CASSLELALQGEQYF.

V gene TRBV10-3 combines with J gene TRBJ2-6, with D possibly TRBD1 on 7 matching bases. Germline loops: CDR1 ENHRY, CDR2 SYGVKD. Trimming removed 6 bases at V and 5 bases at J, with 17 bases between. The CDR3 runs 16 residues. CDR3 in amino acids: CAISQEGAVRANVLTF. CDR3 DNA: TGTGCCATCAGCCAGGAGGGGGCGGTGCGGGCCAACGTCCTGACTTTC.

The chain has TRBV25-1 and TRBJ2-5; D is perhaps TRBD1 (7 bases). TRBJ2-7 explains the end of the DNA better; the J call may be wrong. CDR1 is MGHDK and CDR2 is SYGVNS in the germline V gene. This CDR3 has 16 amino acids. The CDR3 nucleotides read TGTGCCAGCAGTGAATCTGGTGCGGGACAGTCCTACGAGCAGTACTTC. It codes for CASSESGAGQSYEQYF.

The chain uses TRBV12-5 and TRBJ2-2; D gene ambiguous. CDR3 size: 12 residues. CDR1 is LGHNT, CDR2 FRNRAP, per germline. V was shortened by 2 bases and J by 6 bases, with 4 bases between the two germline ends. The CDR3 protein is CASGLPPGELFF. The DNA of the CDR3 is TGTGCTAGTGGTTTGCCTCCCGGGGAGCTGTTTTTT.

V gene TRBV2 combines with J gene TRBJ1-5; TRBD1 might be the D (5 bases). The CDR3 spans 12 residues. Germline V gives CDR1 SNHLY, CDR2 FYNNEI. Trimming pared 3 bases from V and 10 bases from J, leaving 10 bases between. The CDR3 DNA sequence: TGTGCCAGCAGTGACCCCGGGGGACCCCAGCATTTT. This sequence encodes CASSDPGGPQHF. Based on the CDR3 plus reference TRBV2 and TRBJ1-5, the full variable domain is EPEVTQTPSHQVTQMGQEVILRCVPISNHLYFYWYRQILGQKVEFLVSFYNNEISEKSEIFDDQFSVERPDGSNFTLKIRSTKLEDSAMYFCASSDPGGPQHFGDGTRLSIL.

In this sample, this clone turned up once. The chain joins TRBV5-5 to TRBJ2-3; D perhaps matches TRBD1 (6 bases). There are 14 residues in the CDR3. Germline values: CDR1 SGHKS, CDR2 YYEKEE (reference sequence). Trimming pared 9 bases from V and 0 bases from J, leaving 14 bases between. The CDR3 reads CATQQGHSTDTQYF. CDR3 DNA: TGTGCCACACAACAGGGACATAGCACAGATACGCAGTATTTT.

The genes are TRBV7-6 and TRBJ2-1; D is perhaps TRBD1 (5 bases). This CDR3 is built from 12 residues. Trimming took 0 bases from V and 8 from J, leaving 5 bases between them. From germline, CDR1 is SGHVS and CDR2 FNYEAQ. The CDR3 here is CASSLARDEQFF. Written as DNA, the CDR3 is TGTGCCAGCAGCTTAGCCAGGGATGAGCAGTTCTTC.

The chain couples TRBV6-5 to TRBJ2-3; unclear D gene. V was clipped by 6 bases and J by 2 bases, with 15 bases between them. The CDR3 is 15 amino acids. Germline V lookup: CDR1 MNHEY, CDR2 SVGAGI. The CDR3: CASRPSTRYTDTQYF. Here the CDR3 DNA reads TGTGCCAGCAGACCCTCGACAAGATACACAGATACGCAGTATTTT.